The T cell receptor beta chain under discussion was sequenced for a study of blood T cell repertoires in COVID-19. Looking at the study overall: Whether acute or convalescent, the COVID-19 samples came from the United States, Italy and Spain. T cells, B-cell-depleted T cells, or PBMCs supplied cDNA or gDNA.

V lost 3 bases, J lost 4 bases, and 7 bases stayed unmatched. Germline loops: CDR1 SGDLS, CDR2 YYNGEE. The CDR3 loop spans 15 amino acids. Original data processing: The assay estimated nucleated cells by amplifying reference gene primers. This table comes from immunoSEQ multiplex PCR, and its TCRdb copy is limited to in-frame clones, with some not included. D and trimming were read from the DNA, whereas the V and J calls and clone size are those reported in that table. The profile shows 200,000 to 250,000 clones, about 86% of them singletons. Seattle patient enrollment occurred during active infection, with longitudinal follow-up thereafter.

Sequencing was done on a sample of peripheral blood. The V call is TRBV9, the J call TRBJ2-3; 8 nucleotides align to TRBD1. The receptor was isolated from a woman in her 50s with COVID-19, enrolled during active disease. CDR3 DNA sequence: TGTGCCAGCAGCGCGGGACAGGCCAAACCAGATACGCAGTATTTT. This translates into CASSAGQAKPDTQYF.